The 15 T cell receptor beta chains in this list originate from one sample, sequenced in a study of CD8 T cells in ankylosing spondylitis. Whole-study results and caveats: Seemingly distinctive of ankylosing spondylitis blood was a TCR beta motif formed by eight highly homologous variants.

TCRdb processed the 5' RACE reads anew with MiXCR; each CDR3 protein has one entry. The sample consists of about 220,000 distinct CDR3 sequences, around 19% of them appearing once. These receptors lack a known antigen. The sequencing input was blood, either unsorted or a sorted T cell fraction (not recorded which). Source of these receptors: a male donor with ankylosing spondylitis.

This clonotype was detected many times. This sequence joins TRBV12-3 or TRBV12-4 and TRBJ2-1; D perhaps matches TRBD1 (6 bases). Trimming stripped 6 bases from V and 8 bases from J, with 23 bases between. The CDR3 is 16 amino acids. The CDR3 nucleotides are TGTGCCAGCAGCCCTGTTGAAGGACAGCTTTTGGATGAGCAGTTCTTC. Protein sequence: CASSPVEGQLLDEQFF.

V and J are TRBV7-9 and TRBJ2-1; D may be TRBD1 (5 bases). V lost 5 bases and J lost 2, with 16 bases in between. This CDR3 region has 16 residues. Germline loops: CDR1 SEHNR, CDR2 FQNEAQ (reference sequence). The DNA of the CDR3 is TGTGCCAGCAGCACGACAGCTACCCCAACCTACAATGAGCAGTTCTTC. It yields the protein CASSTTATPTYNEQFF.

This clonotype was observed at least ten times. The J gene is TRBJ2-1, the V gene TRBV10-3, with D perhaps matching TRBD1 (5 bases). V was shortened by 3 bases and J by 8 bases, with 17 bases between the two germline ends. The CDR3 extends over 15 amino acids. Germline V gene data show CDR1 as ENHRY and CDR2 as SYGVKD. The CDR3 loop is CAISDPPRAVDEQFF. CDR3 DNA: TGTGCCATCAGTGACCCTCCCAGGGCGGTCGATGAGCAGTTCTTC.

A few counts support this clonotype. The chain uses TRBV27 and TRBJ2-1, with 13 positions matching TRBD2. Trimming removed 6 bases from V and 8 bases from J; junction bases left unmatched: 7. This CDR3 spans 15 amino acids. The germline gives CDR1 MNHEY, CDR2 SMNVEV (reference sequence). CDR3 in amino acids: CASRGTSGALYEQFF. Written as DNA, the CDR3 is TGTGCCAGCAGGGGGACTAGCGGGGCCCTTTATGAGCAGTTCTTC.

This clonotype was seen a few times. The chain has TRBV7-8 and TRBJ1-1, with TRBD1 identical over 7 bases. CDR1 SGHVS and CDR2 FQNEAQ come from the germline V gene. V was pared by 5 bases and J by 0 bases, with 9 bases of the junction left unmatched. CDR3 length equals 16 residues. CDR3 residues: CASSTTGAYMNTEAFF. CDR3 bases: TGTGCCAGCAGCACTACAGGGGCGTACATGAACACTGAAGCTTTCTTT. The full variable domain, in which reference TRBV7-8 and TRBJ1-1 provide the parts outside the CDR3, is GAGVSQSPRYKVAKRGQDVALRCDPISGHVSLFWYQQALGQGPEFLTYFQNEAQLDKSGLPSDRFFAERPEGSVSTLKIQRTQQEDSAVYLCASSTTGAYMNTEAFFGQGTRLTVV.

The rearrangement joins TRBV4-1 to TRBJ2-1, with unresolved D. The CDR3 sequence is 14 residues long. Trimming stripped 0 bases from V and 9 bases from J, with 12 bases between. Germline V gene data show CDR1 as MGHRA and CDR2 as YSYEKL. The CDR3 nucleotides are TGCGCCAGCAGCCAAGATCCGACCCGTGGTGAGCAGTTCTTC. Its protein product is CASSQDPTRGEQFF.

This clonotype was recorded a few times. The chain links TRBV20-1 to TRBJ1-1; 11 nucleotides agree with TRBD1. J lost 0 bases, V lost 4 bases, and 13 bases had no gene match. This CDR3 is 18 amino acids long. From germline, CDR1 is DFQATT and CDR2 SNEGSKA (reference sequence). DNA for the CDR3: TGCAGTGCTAACCCTGGGACAGGGGGTAGGGAGGTGAACACTGAAGCTTTCTTT. Protein sequence: CSANPGTGGREVNTEAFF.

V gene TRBV15 combines with J gene TRBJ2-4; a possible D gene is TRBD2 (6 bases). Trimming left V 5 bases short and J 7 bases short, with 12 bases between. CDR3 length: 13 amino acids. Germline V lookup: CDR1 LNHNV, CDR2 YYDKDF (reference sequence). CDR3 nucleotide sequence: TGTGCCACCAGCGAACTAGCTATTAACATTCAGTACTTC. Translating gives CATSELAINIQYF.

This chain uses TRBV7-9 with TRBJ2-1; 9 bases map to TRBD1. V lost 5 bases, J lost 4 bases, and 6 bases stayed unmatched. The V gene's germline CDR1 is SEHNR and CDR2 FQNEAQ (reference sequence). The length of the CDR3 is 15 residues. The CDR3 DNA reads as TGTGCCAGCAGCCACCGGGACAGGGAATACAATGAGCAGTTCTTC. Translation: CASSHRDREYNEQFF.

This chain links TRBV20-1 with TRBJ2-6; no clear D. The CDR3 length is 16 residues. Germline V gene sequence: CDR1 DFQATT, CDR2 SNEGSKA (reference sequence). The V end was cut by 0 bases, the J end by 1 base, with 10 bases between. CDR3 coding DNA: TGCAGTGCTAGAGACCGGGCATGGTCTGGGGCCAACGTCCTGACTTTC. This encodes CSARDRAWSGANVLTF.

This clonotype was counted between two and nine times. This chain joins TRBV27 and TRBJ2-3, with 13 bases that match TRBD2. Trimming took 5 bases from V and 2 from J; bases not matched to a gene: 4. CDR1 and CDR2 from the germline V gene are MNHEY and SMNVEV (reference sequence). The CDR3 loop spans 16 amino acids. CDR3 in amino acids: CASSQLAGGHTDTQYF. The CDR3 coding sequence is TGTGCCAGCAGTCAACTAGCGGGGGGGCACACAGATACGCAGTATTTT.

This clonotype was recorded a few times. The chain has TRBV5-1 and TRBJ2-7; D perhaps matches TRBD1 (6 bases). V was trimmed by 4 bases and J by 2 bases, leaving 13 bases between them. The CDR3 is made up of 14 amino acids. CDR1 is SGHRS, CDR2 YFSETQ, per germline. DNA of the CDR3: TGCGCCAGCAGCCGAATTAAGGGGGCCTACGAGCAGTACTTC. This encodes CASSRIKGAYEQYF.

This clonotype was picked up a small number of times. V is TRBV12-3 or TRBV12-4 and J is TRBJ1-3, with D perhaps matching TRBD1 (5 bases). The CDR3 consists of 15 residues. V was shortened by 3 bases and J by 2 bases, with 11 bases between the two germline ends. Here the CDR3 DNA reads TGTGCCAGCAGTTTGGGGGTTCGCGCTGGAAACACCATATATTTT. Protein: CASSLGVRAGNTIYF.

The chain has TRBV28 and TRBJ2-1; TRBD1 is a possible D gene (5 bases). Germline assignment: CDR1 MDHEN and CDR2 SYDVKM. The CDR3 covers 15 residues. The V and J ends lost 9 bases and 5 bases respectively, with 20 bases between them. CDR3 loop: CASGEHRTGNNEQFF. As DNA, the CDR3 is TGTGCCAGTGGGGAACATCGTACAGGAAACAATGAGCAGTTCTTC.

This sequence joins TRBV4-3 and TRBJ2-7; D perhaps matches TRBD2 (6 bases). The V gene lost 4 bases and the J gene lost 2 bases, with 15 bases spanning the gap. The CDR3 runs to 15 residues. Per the germline V gene, CDR1 is LGHNA and CDR2 is YSLEER. The CDR3 loop reads CASSPKSGLAYEQYF. CDR3 DNA: TGCGCCAGCAGCCCGAAATCGGGACTGGCCTACGAGCAGTACTTC.